This is a list of T cell receptor beta chains from one sample in a study of T cell changes during pregnancy in multiple sclerosis. Assay used: immunoSEQ multiplex PCR; TCRdb lists only in-frame clones, some missing. The data hold approximately 100,000 clones, with roughly 93% observed a single time. The sequenced sample was peripheral blood, obtained after pregnancy. The receptors derive from a female donor with multiple sclerosis, enrolled in a pregnancy study. The CDR3 runs from the conserved cysteine through the conserved F or W. Each record gives: V gene, J gene, D gene, clone size, CDR3 length, CDR3 protein, CDR3 DNA. The D gene is left open where the match is weak. The size entry is marked missing in some rows and otherwise reads once, few, many or a size class.

>TRBV29-1|TRBJ1-2|TRBD1|NA|15
CSVQSDRQGTNGYTF
TGCAGCGTTCAGAGTGATAGACAGGGGACGAATGGCTACACCTTC
>TRBV23-1|TRBJ1-5|NA|once|14
CASSLGGTNQPQHF
TGCGCCAGCAGTCTGGGAGGGACAAATCAGCCCCAGCATTTT
>TRBV5-1|TRBJ2-2|NA|NA|15
CASSLTATNTGELFF
TGCGCCAGCAGCTTGACAGCAACGAACACCGGGGAGCTGTTTTTT
>TRBV29-1|TRBJ1-1|NA|NA|14
CSVPAGVLNTEAFF
TGCAGCGTTCCGGCAGGGGTCCTGAACACTGAAGCTTTCTTT
>TRBV5-1|TRBJ2-1|TRBD2|NA|17
CASSLYPGTSGGNEQFF
TGCGCCAGCAGCTTGTACCCCGGGACTAGCGGGGGCAATGAGCAGTTCTTC
>TRBV12-5|TRBJ2-7|TRBD2|NA|15
CASTWDYQGDYEQYF
TGTGCTAGCACTTGGGACTATCAAGGAGACTACGAGCAGTACTTC
>TRBV5-1|TRBJ2-7|TRBD1|NA|17
CASSLADRGRNSYEQYF
TGCGCCAGCAGCTTGGCCGACAGGGGGCGCAACTCCTACGAGCAGTACTTC
>TRBV6-6|TRBJ1-3|NA|NA|15
CASSYSKGLGNTIYF
TGTGCCAGCAGTTACTCGAAGGGGCTCGGAAACACCATATATTTT
>TRBV4-3|TRBJ1-2|NA|NA|14
CASSQDQGNYGYTF
TGCGCCAGCAGCCAAGATCAGGGCAACTATGGCTACACCTTC
>TRBV4-2|TRBJ2-2|NA|NA|16
CASSQDHERGTGELFF
TGTGCCAGCAGCCAAGATCACGAGCGCGGCACCGGGGAGCTGTTTTTT